This T cell receptor (beta chain) was sequenced in a study of T cell repertoires in cytomegalovirus infection. At the level of the study: HLA-C-restricted CMV epitopes, recently identified, and well-studied HLA-B-restricted ones were used by the study.

This clonotype was counted many times. As yet, its antigen is unknown. TCRdb itself ran the reads through MiXCR, one entry per CDR3 protein. Among around 540,000 distinct CDR3 sequences listed, 25% to 35% were seen once. CDR1 and CDR2 (germline): MNHEY, SVGEGT. Deletions cut 0 bases from V and 7 bases from J, with 6 bases between. The CDR3 is 12 amino acids. The specimen comprised cultured PBMCs, sampled from culture after CMV antigen stimulation. The chain uses TRBV6-2 or TRBV6-3 and TRBJ1-1; D gene unclear. The receptor's source is a human donor in good health (CMV status not recorded). Some clones in this sample may be carry-over from other donors' samples. The CDR3 DNA follows: TGTGCCAGCAGTTACTCTCAGCATGAAGCTTTCTTT. Encoded protein: CASSYSQHEAFF.